Presented here are 4 T cell receptor beta chains from one specimen sequenced in a study of CD8+ T cells in alopecia areata. Isolated RNA was reverse transcribed into cDNA used as the sequencing template. Data came from immunoSEQ multiplex PCR; TCRdb stores just in-frame clones and leaves some out. This sample yields about 200,000 clones, of which around three fifths are seen a single time; roughly 5.3% belongs to the top ten. Sequencing used CD8+ T cells sorted from blood. These receptors were taken from a human donor in good health.

The J gene is TRBJ2-1, the V gene TRBV11-1; 9 bases match TRBD2. V lost 5 bases and J lost 6; bases outside the gene matches: 5. This CDR3 contains 14 residues. Germline V gene data show CDR1 as SGHAT and CDR2 as FQDESV (reference sequence). The CDR3 sequence: CASSGSGGFNEQFF. CDR3 nucleotides: TGTGCCAGCAGCGGGAGCGGGGGGTTCAATGAGCAGTTCTTC.

The genes are TRBV27 and TRBJ2-3; D ambiguous. V was cut by 2 bases and J by 1 base, with 13 bases left in between. The CDR3 is 16 amino acids. Germline loops: CDR1 MNHEY, CDR2 SMNVEV (reference sequence). The CDR3 loop reads CASSLIQPGGTDTQYF. The CDR3 bases are TGTGCCAGCAGTTTAATACAGCCTGGGGGCACAGATACGCAGTATTTT.

The V call is TRBV7-9, the J call TRBJ2-7, with TRBD2 matching 7 bases. Germline trimming cut 5 bases from V and 0 bases from J; bases unmatched to any gene: 7. CDR1 SEHNR and CDR2 FQNEAQ come from the germline V gene (reference sequence). The CDR3 contains 15 residues. CDR3 in amino acids: CASSPTSSSSYEQYF. The CDR3 DNA follows: TGTGCCAGCAGCCCGACTAGCAGTAGCTCCTACGAGCAGTACTTC.

The chain is built from TRBV29-1 and TRBJ1-1, with 8 bases that match TRBD1. The CDR3 consists of 14 residues. With V trimmed by 6 bases and J by 4 bases, 10 bases remained unmatched. Germline-derived CDR1 and CDR2 are SQVTM and ANQGSEA. In DNA, the CDR3 is TGCAGCGTCTTCTGGGGACAGGAGGCCACTGAAGCTTTCTTT. Its translation: CSVFWGQEATEAFF.